The T cell receptor beta chain described here comes from a study of cytomegalovirus exposure and HLA in healthy donors. Findings and caveats of the study: Among TCR beta chains, those listed as cytomegalovirus-associated numbered some 160.

TCRdb's copy holds only in-frame clones and misses some; the assay was immunoSEQ multiplex PCR. The sample shows tens of thousands of clones, approximately 94% of them seen only once. Details on this clone: Its target is not known. Other DNA sequences from this sample encode an identical CDR3 as well.

With 0 bases removed from V and 0 bases from J, the gap between germline ends came to 7 bases. Germline assignment: CDR1 SGHRS and CDR2 YFSETQ. There are 15 residues in the CDR3. The receptor was isolated from a woman aged 18-35 years in good health and CMV-seropositive. Sequenced input: PBMCs. V and J are TRBV5-1 and TRBJ1-3, with D uncertain. CDR3 sequence reads: CASSLAGASGNTIYF. CDR3 nucleotide sequence: TGCGCCAGCAGCTTGGCGGGAGCCTCTGGAAACACCATATATTTT.